The 21 T cell receptor beta chains below were found in one sample sequenced in a study of cytomegalovirus exposure and HLA in healthy donors. Researchers ran the PCR with 60 Vbeta and 13 Jbeta primers. Produced via immunoSEQ multiplex PCR; TCRdb's table is partial and in-frame only. The table records under 200,000 clones, about 80% of them present only once. The sequenced sample consisted of PBMCs. These receptors came from a man between 18 and 35 years old in good health and CMV-seropositive.

V gene TRBV5-6 combines with J gene TRBJ2-1; the match to TRBD2 covers 7 bases. CDR1 is SGHDT, CDR2 YYEEEE, per germline. The CDR3 loop spans 13 amino acids. The V segment lost 5 bases and the J segment 4 bases; nucleotides outside the gene matches: 3. CDR3 DNA: TGTGCCAGCAGTCTGGGGGGGTACAATGAGCAGTTCTTC. This encodes CASSLGGYNEQFF.

The chain couples TRBV19 to TRBJ2-7; 9 nucleotides align to TRBD1. Germline V CDR1 and CDR2: LNHDA, SQIVND (reference sequence). Trimming at V came to 10 bases and at J to 7 bases, leaving 11 bases not matched to a gene. The CDR3 has 13 amino acids. CDR3 DNA: TGTGCCAACAGACAGGGGGAAGTCTCGGAGCAGTACTTC. Translation gives CANRQGEVSEQYF.

The V and J genes are TRBV5-6 and TRBJ2-5; 10 bases match TRBD1. V dropped 4 bases and J dropped 7; count of bases not matched to a gene: 7. This CDR3 region has 14 residues. CDR1 is SGHDT, CDR2 YYEEEE, per germline. DNA of the CDR3: TGTGCCAGCAGCCTCCGGGACAGGGGTCTGACCCAGTACTTC. Amino acid sequence: CASSLRDRGLTQYF. Based on the CDR3 plus reference TRBV5-6 and TRBJ2-5, the full variable domain is DAGVTQSPTHLIKTRGQQVTLRCSPKSGHDTVSWYQQALGQGPQFIFQYYEEEERQRGNFPDRFSGHQFPNYSSELNVNALLLGDSALYLCASSLRDRGLTQYFGPGTRLLVL.

This clone was counted once. The chain employs TRBV5-1 and TRBJ2-2, with D hard to call. CDR3 length equals 15 residues. Germline CDR1 and CDR2: SGHRS and YFSETQ. The V and J ends lost 4 bases and 2 bases respectively, with 12 bases between them. The CDR3 reads CASSNVGTNTGELFF. DNA of the CDR3: TGCGCCAGCAGCAACGTGGGCACCAACACCGGGGAGCTGTTTTTT.

Here the CDR3 DNA reads TGCAGCGTCCTCACCTGGACTAGCGGGAGTGCAGATACGCAGTATTTT. Protein: CSVLTWTSGSADTQYF. The chain is built from TRBV29-1 and TRBJ2-3, with 13 bases lining up with TRBD2. This CDR3 contains 16 residues. Unmatched junction bases numbered 10, after V lost 6 bases and J lost 4 bases. Germline V CDR1 and CDR2: SQVTM, ANQGSEA.

The chain combines TRBV30 with TRBJ2-5; 7 bases map to TRBD2. Germline CDR1 reads GTSNPN; CDR2 reads SVGIG (reference sequence). This CDR3 spans 16 amino acids. V shed 0 bases and J 3 bases; nucleotides not matched to a gene: 10. The CDR3 loop reads CAWSVPRTRGKETQYF. For the CDR3, the DNA is TGTGCCTGGAGTGTGCCCCGGACTAGAGGGAAAGAGACCCAGTACTTC.

The V gene is TRBV4-3, the J gene TRBJ2-1; D is possibly TRBD2 (6 bases). Trimming removed 0 bases at V and 8 bases at J, with 14 bases between. This CDR3 is 15 amino acids long. Germline assignment: CDR1 LGHNA and CDR2 YSLEER. The CDR3 is CASSQDLGSNDEQFF. The CDR3 bases are TGCGCCAGCAGCCAAGATCTCGGGAGCAACGATGAGCAGTTCTTC.

This rearrangement joins TRBV9 to TRBJ2-7; D remains ambiguous. Between the trimmed V and J ends, which lost 4 bases and 5 bases, there was a span of 10 bases. Germline V lookup: CDR1 SGDLS, CDR2 YYNGEE. CDR3 length equals 12 residues. The CDR3 DNA is TGTGCCAGCAGCAGAGACACGCACGAGCAGTACTTC. Residues: CASSRDTHEQYF.

The V call is TRBV18, the J call TRBJ1-4; 8 bases match TRBD1. Germline CDR1 is KGHSH and CDR2 is LQKENI. Trimming removed 4 bases from V and 8 bases from J; junction bases left unmatched: 12. This CDR3 comprises 16 residues. The CDR3 nucleotides read TGTGCCAGCTCACTAAACCCCGGGACAGGCGGGGAAAAACTGTTTTTT. It specifies CASSLNPGTGGEKLFF.

CDR3 in DNA: TGTGCCAGCAGCTTGGGGGTGGACAGGGGGCATGAAAAACTGTTTTTT. Protein sequence: CASSLGVDRGHEKLFF. The V gene is TRBV5-4, the J gene TRBJ1-4; 11 bases fit TRBD1. CDR3 length equals 16 residues. Germline-derived CDR1 and CDR2 are SGHNT and YYREEE (reference sequence). V lost 0 bases to trimming and J lost 6 bases; unmatched junction nucleotides: 4.

The rearrangement uses TRBV29-1 and TRBJ2-7; 9 positions agree with TRBD1. The germline CDR1 and CDR2 sequences are SQVTM and ANQGSEA. V lost 6 bases, J lost 6 bases, and 6 bases stayed unmatched. The CDR3 contains 12 residues. The CDR3 region is CSVAGQGFEQYF. The CDR3 DNA follows: TGCAGCGTCGCGGGACAGGGCTTCGAGCAGTACTTC.

The chain joins TRBV27 to TRBJ1-1, with unresolved D. CDR3 length: 14 amino acids. From germline, CDR1 is MNHEY and CDR2 SMNVEV (reference sequence). V was pared by 0 bases and J by 2 bases, with 7 bases between. The CDR3 reads CASSLSAGNTEAFF. In DNA, the CDR3 is TGTGCCAGCAGTTTATCGGCGGGAAACACTGAAGCTTTCTTT.

The rearrangement uses TRBV6-6 and TRBJ1-1, with a weak D call TRBD1 (5 bases). V lost 6 bases and J 1 base, leaving 12 bases between the germline ends. CDR1 is MNHNY, CDR2 SVGAGI, per germline (reference sequence). The CDR3 sequence is 14 residues long. This CDR3 is CASRFGGGNTEAFF. For the CDR3, the DNA is TGTGCCAGCAGATTTGGGGGGGGGAACACTGAAGCTTTCTTT.

The chain has TRBV7-7 and TRBJ1-4, with 7 nucleotides matching TRBD1. The CDR3 has 14 amino acids. Trimming took 6 bases from V and 10 from J; bases not matched to a gene: 11. Per germline, CDR1 SSHAT and CDR2 FNYEAQ (reference sequence). CDR3 protein: CASSPDRAGGKLFF. CDR3 bases: TGTGCCAGCAGTCCAGACAGGGCGGGCGGAAAACTGTTTTTT.

Only a few counts were recorded for this clone. The gene calls are TRBV9 and TRBJ1-2, with D perhaps TRBD1 (5 bases). CDR3 length: 16 amino acids. The germline gives CDR1 SGDLS, CDR2 YYNGEE. Trimming cost V 3 bases and J 4 bases, with 19 bases left between them. This chain's CDR3 is CASSAWGGVTSYGYTF. The CDR3, as DNA: TGTGCCAGCAGCGCCTGGGGGGGGGTTACGAGCTATGGCTACACCTTC.

The chain links TRBV14 to TRBJ2-3; perhaps TRBD2 as D (5 bases). The ends were cut back, 3 bases at V and 0 bases at J, with 13 bases in the middle. Germline V gives CDR1 SGHDN, CDR2 FVKESK. CDR3 length equals 16 residues. CDR3 loop: CASSHDYRSSTDTQYF. In DNA, the CDR3 is TGTGCCAGCAGCCATGACTACCGTTCTAGCACAGATACGCAGTATTTT. The full variable domain, with the rest looked up from reference TRBV14 and TRBJ2-3, is EAGVTQFPSHSVIEKGQTVTLRCDPISGHDNLYWYRRVMGKEIKFLLHFVKESKQDESGMPNNRFLAERTGGTYSTLKVQPAELEDSGVYFCASSHDYRSSTDTQYFGPGTRLTVL.

This chain's CDR3 is CASSRTGGYGYTF. The CDR3 region has the DNA TGTGCCAGCAGTCGGACAGGGGGTTATGGCTACACCTTC. The V gene is TRBV6-5, the J gene TRBJ1-2; TRBD1 matches 10 bases. Germline CDR1 MNHEY, CDR2 SVGAGI. V lost 5 bases and J lost 5; bases outside the gene matches: 2. This CDR3 has 13 residues.

The chain combines TRBV5-1 with TRBJ1-2; TRBD1 aligns across 8 bases. V lost 0 bases to trimming and J lost 0 bases; unmatched junction nucleotides: 1. The CDR3 is 15 residues long. The V gene's germline CDR1 is SGHRS and CDR2 YFSETQ. In DNA form, the CDR3 reads TGCGCCAGCAGCTTGGGGGACAGGACTAACTATGGCTACACCTTC. This translates into CASSLGDRTNYGYTF.

This rearrangement joins TRBV7-2 to TRBJ1-2, with D perhaps matching TRBD1 (6 bases). Trimming took off 0 bases at V and 5 bases at J, with 13 bases between the two ends. CDR1 and CDR2 from the germline V gene are SGHTA and FQGNSA. The CDR3 totals 15 residues. CDR3 region: CASSLAGAKIYGYTF. The DNA of the CDR3 is TGTGCCAGCAGCTTAGCGGGGGCCAAGATATATGGCTACACCTTC.

The J gene is TRBJ1-2, the V gene TRBV7-8; D not resolved. Per the germline V gene, CDR1 is SGHVS and CDR2 is FQNEAQ. V was clipped by 5 bases and J by 8 bases, with 18 bases between them. The CDR3 is 14 residues long. The CDR3 nucleotides are TGTGCCAGCAGCCCCGTGCGGCAGCCCGGAGGCTACACCTTC. This gives the protein CASSPVRQPGGYTF.

The chain carries TRBV7-2 and TRBJ1-1, with 9 bases that match TRBD1. The V segment lost 6 bases and the J segment 5 bases; nucleotides outside the gene matches: 10. The CDR3 covers 15 residues. Germline CDR1 and CDR2: SGHTA and FQGNSA. CDR3 in DNA: TGTGCCAGCAGAACTATACAGGGGGCAGGGACTGAAGCTTTCTTT. Protein: CASRTIQGAGTEAFF.